The 28 T cell receptor beta chains below come from one sample, sequenced in a study of shared clonotypes between healthy human individuals. Profiling relied on immunoSEQ multiplex PCR, and the TCRdb table lists in-frame clones only, not all of them. The table includes 950,000 to 1,100,000 clones, around 82% detected once. Specimen: memory CD4+ T cells from PBMCs. The subset here: CD45RA-negative fraction. The receptors come from a man younger than 30 in good health. Some clones in this sample may be carry-over from other donors' samples.

The CDR3 reads CASSYGQGGRYEQYF. The CDR3 DNA sequence: TGTGCCAGCAGTTACGGGCAGGGCGGTAGGTACGAGCAGTACTTC. This chain joins TRBV6-5 and TRBJ2-7; a possible D gene is TRBD1 (5 bases). The CDR3 extends over 15 amino acids. Trimming removed 2 bases at V and 4 bases at J, with 15 bases between. Germline V gene data show CDR1 as MNHEY and CDR2 as SVGAGI.

Concerning this clone: At one end the junction does not follow the germline gene, possibly because of a read error. V is TRBV5-3 and J is TRBJ2-5; 8 positions match TRBD1. TRBV5-3 belongs to the ORF category, with a function that is uncertain. CDR3 size: 14 residues. CDR3 sequence reads: CASSSVDREGTQYF. CDR3 DNA: TGTGCCAGCAGCTCTGTGGACAGGGAAGGGACCCAGTACTTC.

The J gene is TRBJ2-7, the V gene TRBV28, with TRBD2 matching over 11 bases. This CDR3 contains 16 residues. The junction had 6 bases not matched to a gene; V was cut back by 2 bases and J by 3 bases. From germline, CDR1 is MDHEN and CDR2 SYDVKM. Here the CDR3 DNA reads TGTGCCAGCAGTTTACGAAGGACTAGCGGGTTCTACGAGCAGTACTTC. Encoded protein: CASSLRRTSGFYEQYF.

The chain recombines TRBV15 with TRBJ1-2, with TRBD1 matching over 7 bases. The CDR3 is 16 amino acids. Germline V gene data show CDR1 as LNHNV and CDR2 as YYDKDF (reference sequence). The J segment lost 4 bases and the V segment lost 0 bases, leaving 8 bases of the junction unmatched. For the CDR3, the DNA is TGTGCCACCAGCAGAGATCTTGTAGGGGGCGGCTATGGCTACACCTTC. Its protein product is CATSRDLVGGGYGYTF. Full variable domain (outside the CDR3, taken from reference TRBV15 and TRBJ1-2): DAMVIQNPRYQVTQFGKPVTLSCSQTLNHNVMYWYQQKSSQAPKLLFHYYDKDFNNEADTPDNFQSRRPNTSFCFLDIRSPGLGDTAMYLCATSRDLVGGGYGYTFGSGTRLTVV.

This clone was counted a few times. The chain joins TRBV7-2 to TRBJ2-3, with a possible D match to TRBD1 (6 bases). The germline V gene has CDR1 SGHTA and CDR2 FQGNSA. V lost 0 bases and J 6 bases, leaving 19 bases between the germline ends. The CDR3 has 17 amino acids. This CDR3 reads CASSLAPGTMRADTQYF. DNA for the CDR3: TGTGCCAGCAGCTTAGCTCCCGGGACAATGAGAGCGGATACGCAGTATTTT.

The V call is TRBV6-1, the J call TRBJ1-5; the match to TRBD1 covers 9 bases. Per the germline V gene, CDR1 is MNHNS and CDR2 is SASEGT. The CDR3 has 14 amino acids. V lost 4 bases to trimming and J lost 6 bases; unmatched junction nucleotides: 4. The CDR3 sequence: CASSAGQGFQPQHF. For the CDR3, the DNA is TGTGCCAGCAGTGCCGGACAGGGGTTTCAGCCCCAGCATTTT.

With regard to this clone: In the same sample, other DNA sequences code for this CDR3. The chain has TRBV5-1 and TRBJ2-2; tentatively, D is TRBD1 (5 bases). V was clipped by 3 bases and J by 1 base, with 7 bases between them. Germline V lookup: CDR1 SGHRS, CDR2 YFSETQ. This CDR3 has 14 amino acids. The CDR3 protein is CASSSTGNTGELFF. The CDR3 bases are TGCGCCAGCAGCTCTACAGGGAACACCGGGGAGCTGTTTTTT.

This sequence joins TRBV4-1 and TRBJ2-7; D perhaps matches TRBD2 (6 bases). The CDR3 consists of 16 residues. Trimming shortened V by 0 bases and J by 3 bases, and 15 bases separated the two germline ends. CDR1 MGHRA and CDR2 YSYEKL come from the germline V gene. CDR3 sequence reads: CASSQEYASDYYEQYF. The CDR3 DNA follows: TGCGCCAGCAGCCAAGAGTACGCTAGCGACTACTACGAGCAGTACTTC.

The V gene is TRBV5-1, the J gene TRBJ2-5, with TRBD2 identical over 7 bases. CDR1 is SGHRS, CDR2 YFSETQ, per germline. V shed 4 bases and J 3 bases; nucleotides not matched to a gene: 12. The CDR3 is 16 amino acids. CDR3 protein: CASSRDAGTKEETQYF. The CDR3 DNA reads as TGCGCCAGCAGCAGAGACGCCGGGACTAAGGAAGAGACCCAGTACTTC.

This clone appeared a single time. The rearrangement uses TRBV4-2 and TRBJ2-5; 13 bases are shared with TRBD2. This CDR3 has 16 residues. Losses at the gene ends were 4 bases for V and 3 bases for J; bases not matched to a gene: 5. CDR1 and CDR2 from the germline V gene are LGHNA and YNFKEQ. This CDR3 reads CASSRTSGGPEETQYF. The CDR3 DNA reads TGTGCCAGCAGCCGGACTAGCGGGGGACCTGAAGAGACCCAGTACTTC.

This chain connects TRBV4-3 to TRBJ2-1; 8 bases are shared with TRBD2. Looked up from germline, CDR1 is LGHNA and CDR2 is YSLEER. The ends lost 0 bases at V and 1 base at J; junction bases unmatched: 11. The CDR3 consists of 19 residues. The CDR3, as DNA: TGCGCCAGCAGCCAAGATTTCCTAGCGGGCATACCTTCCTACAATGAGCAGTTCTTC. Its protein is CASSQDFLAGIPSYNEQFF.

This sequence joins TRBV25-1 and TRBJ2-7, with unresolved D. Trimming pared 0 bases from V and 1 base from J, leaving 4 bases between. The CDR3 spans 13 residues. Germline CDR1 MGHDK, CDR2 SYGVNS. CDR3 nucleotides: TGTGCCAGCAGTGAATACGATTCCTACGAGCAGTACTTC. This codes for CASSEYDSYEQYF.

The CDR3 DNA reads TGTGCCAGTAGTATAGAGGGACTAGCGGAAGAGACCCAGTACTTC. As protein: CASSIEGLAEETQYF. J is TRBJ2-5 and V is TRBV19; 11 positions agree with TRBD2. Germline-derived CDR1 and CDR2 are LNHDA and SQIVND (reference sequence). CDR3 length equals 15 residues. The V gene end was trimmed by 0 bases and the J gene end by 3 bases; junction bases not matched to a gene: 0.

This sequence joins TRBV28 and TRBJ2-4, with 12 bases that match TRBD1. Per germline, CDR1 MDHEN and CDR2 SYDVKM. V lost 3 bases, J lost 3 bases, and 15 bases stayed unmatched. CDR3 length equals 20 residues. For the CDR3, the DNA is TGTGCCAGCAGTTTTGTTCCCGGGACAGGGGGCGTTCGAAGCAAAAACATTCAGTACTTC. Translation gives CASSFVPGTGGVRSKNIQYF.

V gene TRBV10-2 combines with J gene TRBJ2-3; D is undetermined. The CDR3 is 14 amino acids. Per the germline V gene, CDR1 is WSHSY and CDR2 is SAAADI. The germline V and J ends were trimmed by 4 bases and 2 bases, with 10 bases remaining between them. The CDR3 DNA reads as TGCGCCAGCAGTGTGAACTCACCCACAGATACGCAGTATTTT. As protein: CASSVNSPTDTQYF.

This chain links TRBV30 with TRBJ1-1; no reliable D call. CDR3 length equals 13 residues. Trimming cost V 3 bases and J 7 bases, with 15 bases left between them. Germline V lookup: CDR1 GTSNPN, CDR2 SVGIG (reference sequence). The CDR3 DNA follows: TGTGCCTGGAGGTCACTGGGTACCGATGAAGCTTTCTTT. The encoded protein is CAWRSLGTDEAFF.

V gene TRBV20-1 combines with J gene TRBJ2-5; D is undetermined. The CDR3 is made up of 11 amino acids. Per germline, CDR1 DFQATT and CDR2 SNEGSKA (reference sequence). Trimming shortened V by 8 bases and J by 4 bases, and 11 bases separated the two germline ends. CDR3 protein: CSLVRIETQYF. The CDR3, as DNA: TGCAGTTTGGTTCGGATAGAGACCCAGTACTTC.

CDR3 sequence (DNA): TGTGCCAGCAGCCCATTGGTGGGAGGGGTAGAGACCCAGTACTTC. Its translation: CASSPLVGGVETQYF. The chain uses TRBV7-9 and TRBJ2-5; TRBD2 aligns across 7 bases. This CDR3 has 15 residues. Germline values: CDR1 SEHNR, CDR2 FQNEAQ (reference sequence). V trimming: 5 bases; J trimming: 4 bases; junction bases outside the gene matches: 10.

A single count supports this clone. V and J are TRBV18 and TRBJ1-5, with D unclear. The germline V and J ends were trimmed by 3 bases and 6 bases, with 9 bases remaining between them. Germline values: CDR1 KGHSH, CDR2 LQKENI. There are 13 residues in the CDR3. In nucleotides, the CDR3 is TGTGCCAGCTCACCCGTGACTGGTCAGCCCCAGCATTTT. It is translated as CASSPVTGQPQHF.

J is TRBJ2-1 and V is TRBV14, with D perhaps matching TRBD1 or TRBD2 (6 bases each). This CDR3 is 15 amino acids long. CDR1 is SGHDN and CDR2 is FVKESK in the germline V gene. Trimming removed 0 bases at V and 8 bases at J, with 14 bases between. CDR3 sequence: CASSQEGRGRDEQFF. The CDR3 DNA sequence: TGTGCCAGCAGCCAAGAAGGCCGGGGGCGAGATGAGCAGTTCTTC.

This chain connects TRBV5-4 to TRBJ2-1; D may be TRBD2 (5 bases). The V end was cut by 1 base, the J end by 5 bases, with 16 bases between. Per germline, CDR1 SGHNT and CDR2 YYREEE (reference sequence). The CDR3 runs 16 residues. CDR3 in amino acids: CASSLFHPGVDNEQFF. CDR3 DNA sequence: TGTGCCAGCAGCTTGTTTCATCCCGGGGTGGACAATGAGCAGTTCTTC.

In its sample, this clone was seen once. The chain links TRBV30 to TRBJ1-2, with unresolved D. The ends were cut back, 0 bases at V and 4 bases at J, with 15 bases in the middle. Germline CDR1 is GTSNPN and CDR2 is SVGIG (reference sequence). CDR3 length: 15 residues. CDR3 protein: CAWSVGSPWGYGYTF. In DNA form, the CDR3 reads TGTGCCTGGAGTGTAGGGTCCCCCTGGGGCTATGGCTACACCTTC.

The chain couples TRBV5-4 to TRBJ2-4; D is perhaps TRBD2 (6 bases). The germline gives CDR1 SGHNT, CDR2 YYREEE (reference sequence). This CDR3 region has 16 residues. The ends were cut back, 3 bases at V and 8 bases at J, with 21 bases in the middle. This CDR3 is CASSSGSGVGGYIQYF. The CDR3 DNA reads as TGTGCCAGCAGCTCAGGTAGCGGAGTGGGTGGTTACATTCAGTACTTC.

The chain links TRBV6-6 to TRBJ2-7; D is perhaps TRBD1 (7 bases). Trimming took 4 bases from V and 12 from J, leaving 28 bases between them. Germline V gives CDR1 MNHNY, CDR2 SVGAGI (reference sequence). The CDR3 extends over 16 amino acids. CDR3 DNA: TGTGCCAGCAGTTCGGGGACAGAAGGGGGACTTCTTATTCCGTACTTC. Its protein product is CASSSGTEGGLLIPYF.

The V call is TRBV5-1, the J call TRBJ2-5; D possibly matches TRBD1 or TRBD2 (5 bases each). V was clipped by 0 bases and J by 5 bases, with 17 bases between them. CDR1 is SGHRS and CDR2 is YFSETQ in the germline V gene. This CDR3 comprises 16 residues. The CDR3 sequence: CASSLEGRGGVETQYF. In nucleotides, the CDR3 is TGCGCCAGCAGCTTGGAGGGACGAGGAGGAGTGGAGACCCAGTACTTC.

In the case of this clone: Compared with germline, one end of the junction differs, possibly owing to a read error. The chain combines TRBV5-8 with TRBJ2-5, with 10 nucleotides matching TRBD2. CDR1 and CDR2 (germline): SGHTS, YDEGEE. The CDR3 runs to 15 residues. The CDR3 DNA reads TGTGCCAGCAGCTTGGGGACTAGCGGAGAAGAGACCCAGCACTTC. This encodes CASSLGTSGEETQHF.

On this clone itself: Distinct nucleotide sequences in the sample also encode this CDR3. V gene TRBV28 combines with J gene TRBJ1-1, with D uncertain. V lost 6 bases, J lost 2 bases, and 7 bases lay in between. The germline gives CDR1 MDHEN, CDR2 SYDVKM. CDR3 length: 12 amino acids. This chain's CDR3 is CASSPTNTEAFF. The CDR3 DNA reads TGTGCCAGCAGCCCTACCAACACTGAAGCTTTCTTT.

This clone showed up just a few times. This chain connects TRBV4-1 to TRBJ2-5; 14 bases fit TRBD2. The germline V gene encodes CDR1 MGHRA and CDR2 YSYEKL. The CDR3 length is 22 residues. V lost 2 bases, J lost 2 bases, and 19 bases stayed unmatched. The CDR3 DNA sequence: TGCGCCAGCAGCCAATTAGGACTAGCGGGGGGAACGGATAAGGGCTCACAAGAGACCCAGTACTTC. It encodes CASSQLGLAGGTDKGSQETQYF.